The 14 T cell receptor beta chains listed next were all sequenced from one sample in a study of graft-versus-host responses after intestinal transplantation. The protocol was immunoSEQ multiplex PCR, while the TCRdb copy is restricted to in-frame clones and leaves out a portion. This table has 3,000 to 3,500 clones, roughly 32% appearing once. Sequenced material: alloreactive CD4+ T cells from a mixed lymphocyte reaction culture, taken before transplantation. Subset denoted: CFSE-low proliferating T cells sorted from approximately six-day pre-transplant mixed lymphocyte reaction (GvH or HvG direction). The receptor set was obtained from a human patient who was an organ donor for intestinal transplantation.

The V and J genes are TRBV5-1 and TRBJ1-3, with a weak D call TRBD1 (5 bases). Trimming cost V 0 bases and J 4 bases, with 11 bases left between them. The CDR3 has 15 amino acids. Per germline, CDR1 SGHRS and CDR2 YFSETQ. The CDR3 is CASSLAPDNGNTIYF. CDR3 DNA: TGCGCCAGCAGCTTGGCCCCGGACAACGGAAACACCATATATTTT.

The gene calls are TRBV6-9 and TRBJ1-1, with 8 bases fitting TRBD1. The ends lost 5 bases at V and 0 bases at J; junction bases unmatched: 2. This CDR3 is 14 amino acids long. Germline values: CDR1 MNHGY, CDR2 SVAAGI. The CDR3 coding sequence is TGTGCCAGCAGTCCAGGGGGCATGAACACTGAAGCTTTCTTT. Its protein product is CASSPGGMNTEAFF.

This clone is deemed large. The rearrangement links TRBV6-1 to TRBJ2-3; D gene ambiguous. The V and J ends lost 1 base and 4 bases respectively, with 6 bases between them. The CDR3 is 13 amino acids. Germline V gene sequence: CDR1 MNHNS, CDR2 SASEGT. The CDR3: CASSEGWADTQYF. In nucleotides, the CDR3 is TGTGCCAGCAGTGAAGGATGGGCAGATACGCAGTATTTT.

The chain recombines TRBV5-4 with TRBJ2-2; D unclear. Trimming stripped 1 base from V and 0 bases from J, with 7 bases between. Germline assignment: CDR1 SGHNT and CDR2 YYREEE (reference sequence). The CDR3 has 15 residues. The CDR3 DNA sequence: TGTGCCAGCAGCTTGACACAGCCGAACACCGGGGAGCTGTTTTTT. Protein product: CASSLTQPNTGELFF.

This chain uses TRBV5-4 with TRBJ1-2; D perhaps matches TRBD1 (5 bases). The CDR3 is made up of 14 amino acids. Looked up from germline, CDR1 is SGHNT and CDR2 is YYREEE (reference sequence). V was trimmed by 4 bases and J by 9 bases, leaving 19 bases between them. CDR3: CASSQDIGAMSYTF. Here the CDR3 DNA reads TGTGCCAGCAGCCAAGATATCGGGGCCATGAGCTACACCTTC.

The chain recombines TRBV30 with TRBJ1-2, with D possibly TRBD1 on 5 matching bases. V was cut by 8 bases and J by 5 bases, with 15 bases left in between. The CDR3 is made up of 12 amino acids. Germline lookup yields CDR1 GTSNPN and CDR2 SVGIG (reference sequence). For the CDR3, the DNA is TGTGCCGCCTCATCAGGGCCATATGGCTACACCTTC. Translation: CAASSGPYGYTF.

DNA of the CDR3: TGTGCCAGCAGTCGCAGTCTGGTTGGGGCCAACGTCCTGACTTTC. Its translation is CASSRSLVGANVLTF. J is TRBJ2-6 and V is TRBV6-1; no clear D gene. The CDR3 length is 15 residues. Germline CDR1 and CDR2: MNHNS and SASEGT. Trimming took 5 bases from V and 3 from J, leaving 11 bases between them.

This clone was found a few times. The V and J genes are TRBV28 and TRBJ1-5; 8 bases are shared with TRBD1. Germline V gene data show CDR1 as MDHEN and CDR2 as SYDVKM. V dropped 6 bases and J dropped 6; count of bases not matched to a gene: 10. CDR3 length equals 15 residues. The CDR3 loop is CASRFQGALSQPQHF. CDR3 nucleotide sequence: TGTGCCAGCAGATTTCAGGGGGCGTTAAGTCAGCCCCAGCATTTT.

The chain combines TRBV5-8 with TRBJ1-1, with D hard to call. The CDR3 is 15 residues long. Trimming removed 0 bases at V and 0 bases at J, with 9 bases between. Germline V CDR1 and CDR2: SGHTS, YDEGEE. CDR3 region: CASSLAGNMNTEAFF. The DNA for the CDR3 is TGTGCCAGCAGCTTGGCGGGAAACATGAACACTGAAGCTTTCTTT.

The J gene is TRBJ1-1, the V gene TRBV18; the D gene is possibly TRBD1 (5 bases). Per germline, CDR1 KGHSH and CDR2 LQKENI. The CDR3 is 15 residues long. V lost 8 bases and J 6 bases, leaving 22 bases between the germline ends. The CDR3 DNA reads TGTGCCAGCACACAACACCCCCCGCGGGGCTCTGAAGCTTTCTTT. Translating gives CASTQHPPRGSEAFF.

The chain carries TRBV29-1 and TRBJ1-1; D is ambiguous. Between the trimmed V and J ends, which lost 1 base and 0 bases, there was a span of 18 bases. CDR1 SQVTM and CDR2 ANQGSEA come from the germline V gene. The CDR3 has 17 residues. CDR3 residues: CSVEGLVSRPMNTEAFF. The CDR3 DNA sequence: TGCAGCGTTGAAGGTTTGGTTAGCAGGCCTATGAACACTGAAGCTTTCTTT.

CDR3 nucleotide sequence: TGTGCCAGCAGCCCTTTTCCGGGAATATATGGCTACACCTTC. This codes for CASSPFPGIYGYTF. V and J are TRBV7-2 and TRBJ1-2; D gene ambiguous. Trimming took off 5 bases at V and 5 bases at J, with 15 bases between the two ends. Germline V gives CDR1 SGHTA, CDR2 FQGNSA. This CDR3 has 14 amino acids.

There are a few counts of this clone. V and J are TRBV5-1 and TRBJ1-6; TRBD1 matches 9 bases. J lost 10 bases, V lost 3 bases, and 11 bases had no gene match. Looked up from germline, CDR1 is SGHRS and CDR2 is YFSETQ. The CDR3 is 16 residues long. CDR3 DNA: TGCGCCAGCAGCTCTACCTCGGACAGGGGTGGGTCACCCCTCCACTTT. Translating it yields CASSSTSDRGGSPLHF.

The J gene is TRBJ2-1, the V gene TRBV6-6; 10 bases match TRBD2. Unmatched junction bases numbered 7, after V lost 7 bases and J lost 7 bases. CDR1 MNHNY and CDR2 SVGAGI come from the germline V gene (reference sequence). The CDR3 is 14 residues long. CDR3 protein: CASKSGGVGNEQFF. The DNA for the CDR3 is TGTGCCAGCAAAAGCGGGGGGGTGGGGAATGAGCAGTTCTTC.